The 2 T cell receptor beta chains reported below all come from one sample, sequenced in a study of cytomegalovirus exposure and HLA in healthy donors. Both 60 Vbeta primers and 13 Jbeta primers went into the PCR. Libraries were prepared by immunoSEQ multiplex PCR; TCRdb keeps only in-frame clonotypes and omits some of them. This sample's table has around 55,000 clones. The material sequenced was PBMCs. These receptor sequences come from a man aged 45-65 years in good health and CMV-seropositive.

The chain recombines TRBV27 with TRBJ1-1; D gene uncertain. The CDR3 consists of 13 residues. Germline V gene lookup returns CDR1 MNHEY and CDR2 SMNVEV (reference sequence). Trimming left V 2 bases short and J 1 base short, with 5 bases between. The CDR3 DNA reads TGTGCCAGCAGTTTAACGGGGAACACTGAAGCTTTCTTT. Its protein is CASSLTGNTEAFF.

This sequence joins TRBV9 and TRBJ1-2; a weak D match, TRBD1 (6 bases). V lost 0 bases to trimming and J lost 2 bases, with 14 bases between them. Germline V lookup: CDR1 SGDLS, CDR2 YYNGEE. The CDR3 runs 16 residues. DNA of the CDR3: TGTGCCAGCAGCGTAGGTGATGGGGGGGCAAACTATGGCTACACCTTC. This gives the protein CASSVGDGGANYGYTF.